This TCR beta chain was retrieved from a study of T cells after posttransplantation cyclophosphamide. Data came from immunoSEQ multiplex PCR; TCRdb stores just in-frame clones and leaves some out. Recorded here are roughly 7,500 clones, none singletons. Treatment was busulfan-fludarabine conditioning, a marrow graft, and cyclophosphamide on days +3 and +4. Trimming removed 4 bases from V and 5 bases from J; junction bases left unmatched: 11. The CDR3 has 16 amino acids. Germline CDR1 SGHRS, CDR2 YFSETQ. In this sample, this clone turned up many times. As yet, its antigen is unknown. Study outcomes and limitations: After PTCy, TRB diversity resembled that of CNI/methotrexate controls. Donor-recipient repertoire similarity was low at 1-2 months, rising over year one.

The sequenced sample was PBMCs, obtained after allogeneic stem cell transplant with posttransplant cyclophosphamide. This sequence joins TRBV5-1 and TRBJ1-1, with TRBD1 identical over 10 bases. This sequence originates from a male patient in his late teens or twenties who received an allogeneic stem cell transplant from an unrelated donor, was CMV-positive, and had acute and chronic GVHD. Some T cells here may be from the graft donor. CDR3 residues: CASSTRDRGLRTEAFF. The DNA of the CDR3 is TGCGCCAGCAGCACCCGGGACAGGGGCCTCAGGACTGAAGCTTTCTTT. The entire variable domain, with the rest obtained from reference TRBV5-1 and TRBJ1-1, is as follows: KAGVTQTPRYLIKTRGQQVTLSCSPISGHRSVSWYQQTPGQGLQFLFEYFSETQRNKGNFPGRFSGRQFSNSRSEMNVSTLELGDSALYLCASSTRDRGLRTEAFFGQGTRLTVV.